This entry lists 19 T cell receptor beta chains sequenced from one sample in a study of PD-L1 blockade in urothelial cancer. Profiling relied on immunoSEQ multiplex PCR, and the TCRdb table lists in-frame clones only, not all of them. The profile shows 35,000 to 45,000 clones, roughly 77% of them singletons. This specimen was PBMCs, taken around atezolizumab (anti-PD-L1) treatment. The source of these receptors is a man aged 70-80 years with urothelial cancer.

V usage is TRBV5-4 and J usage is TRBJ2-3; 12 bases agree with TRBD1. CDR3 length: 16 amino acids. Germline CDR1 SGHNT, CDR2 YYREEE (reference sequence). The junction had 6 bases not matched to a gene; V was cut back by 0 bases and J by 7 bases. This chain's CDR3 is CASSLAGTGGENTQYF. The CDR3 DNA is TGTGCCAGCAGCTTGGCAGGGACAGGGGGCGAGAATACGCAGTATTTT.

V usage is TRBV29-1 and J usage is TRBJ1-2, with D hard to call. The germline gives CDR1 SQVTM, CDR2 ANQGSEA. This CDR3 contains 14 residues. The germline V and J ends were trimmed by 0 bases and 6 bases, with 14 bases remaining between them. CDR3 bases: TGCAGCGTTGAAGATAACGGCCCCGAGGATGGCTACACCTTC. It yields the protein CSVEDNGPEDGYTF.

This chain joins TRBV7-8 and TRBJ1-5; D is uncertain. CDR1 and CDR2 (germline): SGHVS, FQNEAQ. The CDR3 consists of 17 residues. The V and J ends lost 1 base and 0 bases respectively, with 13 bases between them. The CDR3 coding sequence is TGTGCCAGCAGCTTAGGAACAGCCCTGTATAGCAATCAGCCCCAGCATTTT. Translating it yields CASSLGTALYSNQPQHF.

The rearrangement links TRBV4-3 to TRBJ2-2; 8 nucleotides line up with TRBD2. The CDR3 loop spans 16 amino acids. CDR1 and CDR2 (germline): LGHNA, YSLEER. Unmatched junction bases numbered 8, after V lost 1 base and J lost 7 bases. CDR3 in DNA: TGCGCCAGCAGCCAAGTGTCCAGCGGGAGAGGCGGGGAGCTGTTTTTT. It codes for CASSQVSSGRGGELFF.

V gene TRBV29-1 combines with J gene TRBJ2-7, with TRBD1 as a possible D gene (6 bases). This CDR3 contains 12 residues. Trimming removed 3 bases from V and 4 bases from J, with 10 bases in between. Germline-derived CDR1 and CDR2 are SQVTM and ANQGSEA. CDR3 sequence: CSVEARGYEQYF. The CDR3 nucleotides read TGCAGCGTTGAGGCCAGGGGATACGAGCAGTACTTC.

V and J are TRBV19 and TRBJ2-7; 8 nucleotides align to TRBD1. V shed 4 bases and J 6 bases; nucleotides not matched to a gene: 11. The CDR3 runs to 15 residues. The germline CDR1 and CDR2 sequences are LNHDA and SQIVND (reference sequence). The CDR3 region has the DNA TGTGCCAGTAGTAGGGGCCCCGACAGGGGCGGCGAGCAGTACTTC. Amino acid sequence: CASSRGPDRGGEQYF.

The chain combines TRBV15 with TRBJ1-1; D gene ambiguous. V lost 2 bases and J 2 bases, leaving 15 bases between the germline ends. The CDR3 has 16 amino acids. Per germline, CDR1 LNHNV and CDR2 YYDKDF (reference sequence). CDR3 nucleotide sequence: TGTGCCACCAGCAGATCCCCACAGAAGTTAAACACTGAAGCTTTCTTT. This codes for CATSRSPQKLNTEAFF.

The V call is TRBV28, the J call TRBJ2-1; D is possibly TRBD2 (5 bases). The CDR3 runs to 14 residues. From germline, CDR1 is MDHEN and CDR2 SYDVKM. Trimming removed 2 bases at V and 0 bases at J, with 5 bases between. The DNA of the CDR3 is TGTGCCAGCAGTTTAACTAGCTCCTACAATGAGCAGTTCTTC. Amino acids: CASSLTSSYNEQFF. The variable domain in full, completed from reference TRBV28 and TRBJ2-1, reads DVKVTQSSRYLVKRTGEKVFLECVQDMDHENMFWYRQDPGLGLRLIYFSYDVKMKEKGDIPEGYSVSREKKERFSLILESASTNQTSMYLCASSLTSSYNEQFFGPGTRLTVL.

CDR3 sequence: CASSPLLQGTGELFF. DNA of the CDR3: TGTGCCAGCTCACCACTCCTACAGGGGACCGGGGAGCTGTTTTTT. The chain uses TRBV18 and TRBJ2-2; 7 positions agree with TRBD1. The germline V gene has CDR1 KGHSH and CDR2 LQKENI. The CDR3 spans 15 residues. V lost 1 base to trimming and J lost 5 bases; unmatched junction nucleotides: 4.

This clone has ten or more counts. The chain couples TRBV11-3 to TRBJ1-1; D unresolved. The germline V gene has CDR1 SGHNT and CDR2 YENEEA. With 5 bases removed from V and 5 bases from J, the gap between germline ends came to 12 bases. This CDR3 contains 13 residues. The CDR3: CASSHPRTTEAFF. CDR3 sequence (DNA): TGTGCCAGCAGCCACCCAAGGACTACTGAAGCTTTCTTT. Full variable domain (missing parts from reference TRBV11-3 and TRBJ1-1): EAGVVQSPRYKIIEKKQPVAFWCNPISGHNTLYWYLQNLGQGPELLIRYENEEAVDDSQLPKDRFSAERLKGVDSTLKIQPAELGDSAVYLCASSHPRTTEAFFGQGTRLTVV.

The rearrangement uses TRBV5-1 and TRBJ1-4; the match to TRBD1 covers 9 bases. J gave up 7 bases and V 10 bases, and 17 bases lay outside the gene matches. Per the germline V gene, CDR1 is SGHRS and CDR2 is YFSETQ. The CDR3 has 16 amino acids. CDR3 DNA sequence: TGCGCCTCACGTCCGGGACAGGGATTAAGGAGTGAAAAACTGTTTTTT. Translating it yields CASRPGQGLRSEKLFF.

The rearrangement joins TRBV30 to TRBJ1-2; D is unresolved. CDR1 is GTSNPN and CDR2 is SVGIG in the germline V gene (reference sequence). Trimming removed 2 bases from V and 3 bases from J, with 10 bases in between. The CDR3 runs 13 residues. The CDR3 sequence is CAWSRKAYYGYTF. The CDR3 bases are TGTGCCTGGAGTAGAAAAGCCTACTATGGCTACACCTTC.

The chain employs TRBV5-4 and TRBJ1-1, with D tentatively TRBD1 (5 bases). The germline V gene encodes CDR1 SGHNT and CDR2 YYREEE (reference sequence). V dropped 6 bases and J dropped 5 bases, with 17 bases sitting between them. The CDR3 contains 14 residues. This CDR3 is CASNMGGVGTEAFF. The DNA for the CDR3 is TGTGCCAGCAACATGGGGGGGGTCGGGACTGAAGCTTTCTTT.

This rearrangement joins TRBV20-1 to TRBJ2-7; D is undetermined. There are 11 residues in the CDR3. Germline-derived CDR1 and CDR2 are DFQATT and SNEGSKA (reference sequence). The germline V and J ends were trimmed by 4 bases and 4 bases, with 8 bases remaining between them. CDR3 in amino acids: CSATTGYEQYF. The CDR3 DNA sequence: TGCAGTGCTACGACCGGGTACGAGCAGTACTTC.

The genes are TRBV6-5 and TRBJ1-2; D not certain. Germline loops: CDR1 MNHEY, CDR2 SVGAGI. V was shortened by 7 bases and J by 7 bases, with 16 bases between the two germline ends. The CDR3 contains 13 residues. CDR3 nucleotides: TGTGCCAGCACCCCGGGGTTGGAACGTGGCTACACCTTC. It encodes CASTPGLERGYTF.

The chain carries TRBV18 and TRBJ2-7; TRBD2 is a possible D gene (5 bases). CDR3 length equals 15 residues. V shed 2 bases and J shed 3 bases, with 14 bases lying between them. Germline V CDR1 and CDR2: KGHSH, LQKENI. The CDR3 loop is CASSPVGNLNYEQYF. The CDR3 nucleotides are TGTGCCAGCTCACCAGTCGGGAATTTAAACTACGAGCAGTACTTC.

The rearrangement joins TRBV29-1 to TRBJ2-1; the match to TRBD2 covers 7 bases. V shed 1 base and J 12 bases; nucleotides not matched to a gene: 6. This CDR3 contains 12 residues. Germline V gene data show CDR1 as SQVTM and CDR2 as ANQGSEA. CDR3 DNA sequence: TGCAGCGTTGAAGTCGGGGGGAATTGGCAGTTCTTC. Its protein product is CSVEVGGNWQFF.

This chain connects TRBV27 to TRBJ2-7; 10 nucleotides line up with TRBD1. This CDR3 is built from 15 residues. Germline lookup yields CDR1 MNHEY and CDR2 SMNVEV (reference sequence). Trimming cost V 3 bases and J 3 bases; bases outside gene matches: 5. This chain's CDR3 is CASSLGQGRYYEQYF. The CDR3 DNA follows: TGTGCCAGCAGTTTGGGACAGGGGCGGTACTACGAGCAGTACTTC.

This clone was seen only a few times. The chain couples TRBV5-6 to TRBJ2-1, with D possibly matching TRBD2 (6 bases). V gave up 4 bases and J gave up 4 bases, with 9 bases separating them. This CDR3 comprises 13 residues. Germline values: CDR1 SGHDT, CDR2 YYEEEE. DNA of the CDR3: TGTGCCAGCAGCCTCGGGACTTACAATGAGCAGTTCTTC. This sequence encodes CASSLGTYNEQFF.